Described below is a single T cell receptor beta chain sequence and its context. Under the authors' procedure: Scientists estimated how many nucleated cells there were by amplifying reference gene primers. Only in-frame clones appear in the TCRdb table, and some are missing; sequencing was by immunoSEQ multiplex PCR. V and J calls and clone size are those listed in that table; D and trimming were worked out from the DNA. The sample holds more than 95,000 clones; more than 75% are singletons and the top ten take around a quarter. This sample stems from a study of blood T cell repertoires in COVID-19. The overall study: From T cells, B-cell-depleted T cells, or PBMCs came the material, which was cDNA or gDNA.

The CDR3 is 14 amino acids. Per germline, CDR1 SGDLS and CDR2 YYNGEE. V was clipped by 0 bases and J by 1 base, with 7 bases between them. The sequencing input was peripheral blood. The sequence came from a man aged 55 to 70 with acute or convalescent COVID-19. V usage is TRBV9 and J usage is TRBJ2-5, with unresolved D. CDR3: CASSVGQLQETQYF. CDR3 nucleotide sequence: TGTGCCAGCAGCGTAGGACAACTCCAAGAGACCCAGTACTTC.